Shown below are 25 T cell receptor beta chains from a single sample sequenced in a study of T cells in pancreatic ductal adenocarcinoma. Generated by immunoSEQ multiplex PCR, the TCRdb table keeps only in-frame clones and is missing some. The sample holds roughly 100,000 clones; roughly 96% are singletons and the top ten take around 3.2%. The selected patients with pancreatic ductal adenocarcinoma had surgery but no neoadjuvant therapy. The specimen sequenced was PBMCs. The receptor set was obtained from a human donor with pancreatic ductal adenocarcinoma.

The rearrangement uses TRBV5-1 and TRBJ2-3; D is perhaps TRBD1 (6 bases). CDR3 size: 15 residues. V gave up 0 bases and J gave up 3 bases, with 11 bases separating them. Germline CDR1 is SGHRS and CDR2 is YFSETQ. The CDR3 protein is CASSLGGPGTDTQYF. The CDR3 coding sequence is TGCGCCAGCAGCTTGGGGGGGCCGGGGACAGATACGCAGTATTTT.

CDR3 sequence reads: CASSPLATLGEQYF. The CDR3 nucleotides read TGCGCCAGCAGCCCTCTAGCAACCCTTGGCGAGCAGTACTTC. The rearrangement joins TRBV5-1 to TRBJ2-7; possibly TRBD2 for D (5 bases). Trimming stripped 4 bases from V and 6 bases from J, with 17 bases between. From germline, CDR1 is SGHRS and CDR2 YFSETQ. The CDR3 spans 14 residues.

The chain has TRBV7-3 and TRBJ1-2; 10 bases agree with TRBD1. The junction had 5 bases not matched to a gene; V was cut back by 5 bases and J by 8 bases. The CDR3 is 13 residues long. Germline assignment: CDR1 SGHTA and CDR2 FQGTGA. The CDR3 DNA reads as TGTGCCAGCAGCCCAGGACAGGGGGAGGGCTACACCTTC. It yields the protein CASSPGQGEGYTF.

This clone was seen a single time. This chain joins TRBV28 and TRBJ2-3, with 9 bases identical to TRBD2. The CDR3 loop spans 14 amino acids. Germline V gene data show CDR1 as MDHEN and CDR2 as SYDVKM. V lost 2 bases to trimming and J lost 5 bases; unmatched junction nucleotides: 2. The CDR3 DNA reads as TGTGCCAGCAGTTTAGCGGGAGGGTTAGATACGCAGTATTTT. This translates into CASSLAGGLDTQYF.

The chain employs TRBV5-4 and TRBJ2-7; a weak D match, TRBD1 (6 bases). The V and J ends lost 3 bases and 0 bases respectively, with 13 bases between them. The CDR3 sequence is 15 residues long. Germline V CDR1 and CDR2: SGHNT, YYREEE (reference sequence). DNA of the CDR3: TGTGCCAGCAGCTCTTCCGGGACAAACTCCTACGAGCAGTACTTC. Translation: CASSSSGTNSYEQYF.

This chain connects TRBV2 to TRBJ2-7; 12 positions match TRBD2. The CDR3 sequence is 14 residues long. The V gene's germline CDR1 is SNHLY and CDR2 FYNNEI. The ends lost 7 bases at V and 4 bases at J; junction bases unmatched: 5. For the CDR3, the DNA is TGTGCCAGCAACCGACTAGCGGGAGCGTACGAGCAGTACTTC. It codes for CASNRLAGAYEQYF.

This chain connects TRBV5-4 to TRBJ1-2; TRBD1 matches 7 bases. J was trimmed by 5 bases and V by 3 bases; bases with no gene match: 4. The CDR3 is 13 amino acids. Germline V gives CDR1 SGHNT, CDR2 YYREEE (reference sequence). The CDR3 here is CASSYDRVYGYTF. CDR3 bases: TGTGCCAGCAGCTATGACAGGGTGTATGGCTACACCTTC.

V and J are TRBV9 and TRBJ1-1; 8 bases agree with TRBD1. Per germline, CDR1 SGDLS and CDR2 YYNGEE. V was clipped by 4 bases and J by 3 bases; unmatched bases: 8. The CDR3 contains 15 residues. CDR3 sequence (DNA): TGTGCCAGCAGCCCTAGACAGGGGCGGGACACTGAAGCTTTCTTT. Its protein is CASSPRQGRDTEAFF.

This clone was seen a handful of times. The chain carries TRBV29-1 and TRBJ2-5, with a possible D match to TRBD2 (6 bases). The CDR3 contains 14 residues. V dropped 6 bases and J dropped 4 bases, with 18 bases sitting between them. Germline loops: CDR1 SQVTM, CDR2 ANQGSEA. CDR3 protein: CSVGDASARETQYF. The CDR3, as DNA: TGCAGCGTGGGAGATGCTAGCGCCAGAGAGACCCAGTACTTC. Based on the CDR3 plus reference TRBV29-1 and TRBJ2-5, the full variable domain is SAVISQKPSRDICQRGTSLTIQCQVDSQVTMMFWYRQQPGQSLTLIATANQGSEATYESGFVIDKFPISRPNLTFSTLTVSNMSPEDSSIYLCSVGDASARETQYFGPGTRLLVL.

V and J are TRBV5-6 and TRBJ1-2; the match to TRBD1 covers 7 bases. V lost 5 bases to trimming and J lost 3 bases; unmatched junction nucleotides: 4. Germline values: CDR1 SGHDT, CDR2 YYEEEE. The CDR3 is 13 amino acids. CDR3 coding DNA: TGTGCCAGCAGAATACAGGGGCACTATGGCTACACCTTC. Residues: CASRIQGHYGYTF.

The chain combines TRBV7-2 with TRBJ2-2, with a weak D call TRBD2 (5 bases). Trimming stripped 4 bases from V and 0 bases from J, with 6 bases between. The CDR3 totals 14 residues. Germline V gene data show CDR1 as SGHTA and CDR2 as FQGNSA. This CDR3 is CASSYGANTGELFF. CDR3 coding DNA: TGTGCCAGCAGCTACGGGGCGAACACCGGGGAGCTGTTTTTT.

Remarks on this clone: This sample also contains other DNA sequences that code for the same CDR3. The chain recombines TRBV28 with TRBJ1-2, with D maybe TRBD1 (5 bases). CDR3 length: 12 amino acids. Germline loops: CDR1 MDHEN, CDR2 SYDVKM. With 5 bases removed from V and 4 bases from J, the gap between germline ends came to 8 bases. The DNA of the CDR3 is TGTGCCAGCAGTCTAGACAGCTATGGCTACACCTTC. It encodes CASSLDSYGYTF.

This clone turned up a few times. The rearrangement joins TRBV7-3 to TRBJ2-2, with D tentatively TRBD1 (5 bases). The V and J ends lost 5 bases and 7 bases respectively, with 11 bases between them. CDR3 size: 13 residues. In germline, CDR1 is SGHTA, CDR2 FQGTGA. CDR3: CASSQQVYGELFF. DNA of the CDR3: TGTGCCAGCAGCCAACAGGTTTACGGGGAGCTGTTTTTT.

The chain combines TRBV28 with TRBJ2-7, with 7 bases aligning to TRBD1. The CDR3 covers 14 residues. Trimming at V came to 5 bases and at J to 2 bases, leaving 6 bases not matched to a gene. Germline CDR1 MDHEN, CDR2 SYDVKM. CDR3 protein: CASSPGTEPYEQYF. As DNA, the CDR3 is TGTGCCAGCAGTCCCGGGACAGAGCCCTACGAGCAGTACTTC.

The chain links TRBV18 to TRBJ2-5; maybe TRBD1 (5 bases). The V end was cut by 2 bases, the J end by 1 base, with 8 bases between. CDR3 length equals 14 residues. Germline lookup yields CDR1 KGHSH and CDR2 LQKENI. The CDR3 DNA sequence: TGTGCCAGCTCACCAAAGGGGTCCCAAGAGACCCAGTACTTC. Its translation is CASSPKGSQETQYF. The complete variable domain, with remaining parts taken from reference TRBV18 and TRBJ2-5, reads NAGVMQNPRHLVRRRGQEARLRCSPMKGHSHVYWYRQLPEEGLKFMVYLQKENIIDESGMPKERFSAEFPKEGPSILRIQQVVRGDSAAYFCASSPKGSQETQYFGPGTRLLVL.

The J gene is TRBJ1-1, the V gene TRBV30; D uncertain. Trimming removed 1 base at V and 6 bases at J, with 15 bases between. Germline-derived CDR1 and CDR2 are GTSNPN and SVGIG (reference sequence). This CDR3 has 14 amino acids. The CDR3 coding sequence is TGTGCCTGGAGTGCCGTTATTACTCTAGCTGAAGCTTTCTTT. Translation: CAWSAVITLAEAFF. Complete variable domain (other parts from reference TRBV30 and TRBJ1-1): SQTIHQWPATLVQPVGSPLSLECTVEGTSNPNLYWYRQAAGRGLQLLFYSVGIGQISSEVPQNLSASRPQDRQFILSSKKLLLSDSGFYLCAWSAVITLAEAFFGQGTRLTVV.

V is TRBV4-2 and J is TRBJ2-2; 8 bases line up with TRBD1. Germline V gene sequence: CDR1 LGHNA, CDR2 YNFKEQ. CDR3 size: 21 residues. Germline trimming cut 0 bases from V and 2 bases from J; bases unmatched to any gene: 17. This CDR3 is CASSQDFREFETGVNTGELFF. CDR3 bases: TGTGCCAGCAGCCAAGATTTCAGGGAGTTTGAGACAGGGGTAAACACCGGGGAGCTGTTTTTT.

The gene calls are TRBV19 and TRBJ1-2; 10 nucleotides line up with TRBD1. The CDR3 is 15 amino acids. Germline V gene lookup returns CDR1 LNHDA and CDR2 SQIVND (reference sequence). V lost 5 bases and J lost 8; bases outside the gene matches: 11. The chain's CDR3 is CASSRDRGSGEGYTF. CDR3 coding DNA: TGTGCCAGTAGTCGGGACAGGGGATCGGGAGAAGGCTACACCTTC.

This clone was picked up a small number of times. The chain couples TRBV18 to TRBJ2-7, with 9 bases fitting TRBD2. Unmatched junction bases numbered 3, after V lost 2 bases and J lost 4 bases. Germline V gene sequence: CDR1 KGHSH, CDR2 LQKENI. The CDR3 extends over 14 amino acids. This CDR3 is CASSPSTSGYEQYF. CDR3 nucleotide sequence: TGTGCCAGCTCACCATCAACTAGCGGGTACGAGCAGTACTTC.

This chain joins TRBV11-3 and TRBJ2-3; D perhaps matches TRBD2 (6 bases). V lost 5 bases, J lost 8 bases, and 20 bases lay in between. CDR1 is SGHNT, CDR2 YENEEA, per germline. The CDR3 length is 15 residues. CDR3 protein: CASSRGTVDLATQYF. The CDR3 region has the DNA TGTGCCAGCAGCCGCGGGACGGTGGATCTGGCTACGCAGTATTTT.

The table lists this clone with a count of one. CDR3 protein: CAWSSGEGETQYF. The CDR3 DNA reads as TGTGCCTGGAGTTCAGGGGAGGGAGAGACCCAGTACTTC. The V and J genes are TRBV30 and TRBJ2-5; perhaps TRBD2 as D (7 bases). From germline, CDR1 is GTSNPN and CDR2 SVGIG (reference sequence). Trimming cost V 2 bases and J 4 bases, with 11 bases left between them. CDR3 length: 13 amino acids.

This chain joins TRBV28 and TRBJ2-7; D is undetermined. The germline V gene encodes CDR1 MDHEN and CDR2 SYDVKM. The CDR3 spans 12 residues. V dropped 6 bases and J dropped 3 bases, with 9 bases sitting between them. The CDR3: CASSAQVYEQYF. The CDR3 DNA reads TGTGCCAGCAGCGCGCAAGTCTACGAGCAGTACTTC.

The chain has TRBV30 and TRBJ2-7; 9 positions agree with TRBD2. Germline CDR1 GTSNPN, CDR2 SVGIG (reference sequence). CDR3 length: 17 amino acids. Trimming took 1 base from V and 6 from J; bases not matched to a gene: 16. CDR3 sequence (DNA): TGTGCCTGGAGTGGGGGGAATTATGGCGGGAGGGCCTCCGAGCAGTACTTC. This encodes CAWSGGNYGGRASEQYF.

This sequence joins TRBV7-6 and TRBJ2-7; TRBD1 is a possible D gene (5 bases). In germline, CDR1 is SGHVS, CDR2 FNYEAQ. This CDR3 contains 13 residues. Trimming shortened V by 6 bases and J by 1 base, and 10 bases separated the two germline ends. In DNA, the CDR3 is TGTGCCAGCAGTTCAGGGAATTCCTACGAGCAGTACTTC. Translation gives CASSSGNSYEQYF.

In DNA form, the CDR3 reads TGTGCCAGCAGCTTCCCTCCCGTTTTAGGGGTCGGGGAGCTGTTTTTT. Translating gives CASSFPPVLGVGELFF. The chain has TRBV7-2 and TRBJ2-2, with D possibly TRBD1 on 5 matching bases. CDR1 is SGHTA and CDR2 is FQGNSA in the germline V gene. The CDR3 runs 16 residues. V lost 3 bases to trimming and J lost 7 bases, with 18 bases between them. Full variable domain (rest looked up from reference TRBV7-2 and TRBJ2-2): GAGVSQSPSNKVTEKGKDVELRCDPISGHTALYWYRQSLGQGLEFLIYFQGNSAPDKSGLPSDRFSAERTGGSVSTLTIQRTQQEDSAVYLCASSFPPVLGVGELFFGEGSRLTVL.